Listed below are T cell receptor beta chains from one sample, sequenced in a study of T-cell reconstitution after alpha-beta-depleted transplantation in children. A single record per CDR3 protein comes from TCRdb applying MiXCR to the PCR reads. In the table there are 380,000 or so distinct CDR3 sequences, about an eighth of which are singletons. This sample comprised PBMCs, obtained from the stem cell graft. Every receptor here comes from a human donor who donated a stem cell graft to a child with Fanconi anemia. Both conserved end residues are part of each CDR3. The D gene is left open where the match is weak. Clone sizes are given selectively: once, few, many, or a class where the clone is expanded.

TRBJ1-5 many . TRBV5-6 CASSRMRQPQHF TGTGCCAGCAGCCGGATGCGCCAGCCCCAGCATTTT
TRBJ2-2 many . TRBV9 CASSVDGVAGELFF TGTGCCAGCAGCGTAGACGGGGTGGCCGGGGAGCTGTTTTTT
TRBJ2-5 . TRBD2 TRBV7-8 CASSFSGDVRETQYF TGTGCCAGCAGCTTTAGCGGGGACGTTCGGGAGACCCAGTACTTC
TRBJ1-4 . . TRBV5-4 CASSLSTNEEEKLFF TGTGCCAGCAGCTTAAGCACGAACGAGGAGGAAAAACTGTTTTTT
TRBJ1-3 many . TRBV18 CASSPIGKSSGNTIYF TGTGCCAGCTCACCAATCGGGAAGAGCTCTGGAAACACCATATATTTT
TRBJ2-1 many TRBD2 TRBV29-1 CSASGGGLNYNEQFF TGCAGCGCATCCGGGGGGGGACTCAACTACAATGAGCAGTTCTTC
TRBJ2-6 . TRBD1 TRBV7-9 CASSRRILSGTGEDGANVLTF TGTGCCAGCAGCCGTCGCATTCTCTCCGGGACAGGGGAGGATGGGGCCAACGTCCTGACTTTC
TRBJ2-3 . . TRBV7-6 CASSFGPIVSGTDTQYF TGTGCCAGCAGCTTCGGACCCATAGTAAGTGGGACAGATACGCAGTATTTT
TRBJ1-1 . . TRBV9 CASSVDIIGTEAFF TGTGCCAGCAGCGTGGACATAATCGGCACTGAAGCTTTCTTT
TRBJ1-2 once TRBD1 TRBV6-1 CASSVSTGGAEGYTF TGTGCCAGCAGTGTGTCAACAGGGGGAGCGGAGGGCTACACCTTC
TRBJ2-1 . TRBD2 TRBV19 CSVSGAGRGNEQFF TGTTCTGTGTCCGGGGCCGGGCGGGGGAATGAGCAGTTCTTC
TRBJ2-1 few . TRBV5-1 CASSTQEVAGYNEQFF TGCGCCAGCAGCACCCAGGAGGTAGCCGGTTACAATGAGCAGTTCTTC
TRBJ1-3 . . TRBV7-9 CASSYWESNSGNTIYF TGTGCCAGCAGCTACTGGGAGAGTAACTCTGGAAACACCATATATTTT
TRBJ2-2 few TRBD1 TRBV12-3/TRBV12-4 CASNSQGANGELFF TGTGCCAGCAATTCTCAGGGGGCAAACGGGGAGCTGTTTTTT
TRBJ1-1 . . TRBV3-1 CACSTQGTEAFF TGTGCCTGCTCCACACAGGGCACTGAAGCTTTCTTT
TRBJ1-1 few . TRBV29-1 CSALEGLEAFF TGCAGCGCCCTCGAAGGCCTTGAAGCTTTCTTT
TRBJ2-3 few . TRBV20-1 CSASLSSTDTQYF TGCAGTGCTAGTTTAAGTAGCACAGATACGCAGTATTTT
TRBJ2-2 . . TRBV6-2/TRBV6-3 CASSYSVGFGPGELFF TGTGCCAGCAGTTACTCCGTCGGGTTTGGGCCCGGGGAGCTGTTTTTT
TRBJ2-7 . . TRBV18 CASSPPSAQDEQYF TGTGCCAGCTCACCACCGTCGGCCCAGGACGAGCAGTACTTC
TRBJ2-1 . . TRBV5-1 CASSSGPSENEQFF TGCGCCAGCAGCTCCGGGCCATCAGAGAATGAGCAGTTCTTC
TRBJ1-1 . TRBD1 TRBV5-1 CASSLDGTGLTTEAFF TGCGCCAGCAGCTTGGACGGGACAGGGCTTACCACTGAAGCTTTCTTT
TRBJ2-7 . . TRBV20-1 CSANPHGENYEQYF TGCAGTGCTAATCCCCATGGGGAGAACTACGAGCAGTACTTC
TRBJ1-2 many . TRBV11-2 CASSYPGRSVGYTF TGTGCCAGCAGCTACCCTGGACGCTCAGTAGGCTACACCTTC
TRBJ2-1 . TRBD2 TRBV7-3 CASSLTAPAGGNEQFF TGTGCCAGCAGCTTAACAGCCCCCGCGGGGGGCAATGAGCAGTTCTTC
TRBJ2-7 many . TRBV9 CASSLTLGPYEQYF TGTGCCAGCAGCCTCACGTTGGGACCCTACGAGCAGTACTTC
TRBJ1-5 . . TRBV28 CASSLGYRDQPQHF TGTGCCAGCAGTTTGGGATACAGGGATCAGCCCCAGCATTTT
TRBJ2-7 . . TRBV29-1 CSVEMGVRYEQYF TGCAGCGTTGAAATGGGGGTAAGGTACGAGCAGTACTTC
TRBJ1-1 . . TRBV12-3/TRBV12-4 CASSLASGRSEAFF TGTGCCAGCAGTTTAGCGTCGGGCAGGAGTGAAGCTTTCTTT
TRBJ2-3 many . TRBV5-1 CASSASVPLTDTQYF TGCGCCAGCAGCGCTAGCGTCCCTCTCACAGATACGCAGTATTTT
TRBJ2-3 once . TRBV4-3 CASSQDWNTQYF TGCGCCAGCAGCCAAGATTGGAATACGCAGTATTTT
TRBJ2-1 . TRBD1 TRBV18 CASSPTTGVYNEQFF TGTGCCAGCTCACCGACGACAGGGGTCTACAATGAGCAGTTCTTC
TRBJ2-7 once TRBD1 TRBV12-3/TRBV12-4 CASSSPGQDYEQYF TGTGCCAGCAGTTCCCCGGGACAGGACTACGAGCAGTACTTC
TRBJ2-2 . TRBD2 TRBV6-2/TRBV6-3 CASKRGLMNTGELFF TGTGCCAGCAAGCGGGGACTAATGAACACCGGGGAGCTGTTTTTT
TRBJ1-1 . TRBD1 TRBV28 CASSSPLGQGAEAFF TGTGCCAGCAGTTCCCCCCTGGGACAGGGGGCTGAAGCTTTCTTT
TRBJ2-1 . . TRBV12-3/TRBV12-4 CASRPLGGGSYYEQFF TGTGCCAGCAGGCCCCTGGGGGGGGGCAGTTACTATGAGCAGTTCTTC
TRBJ1-1 . . TRBV5-1 CASSLEGGYTEAFF TGCGCCAGCAGCTTGGAGGGGGGTTACACTGAAGCTTTCTTT
TRBJ2-6 . . TRBV18 CASSPNQGTSGANVLTF TGTGCCAGCTCACCAAACCAGGGTACCTCTGGGGCCAACGTCCTGACTTTC
TRBJ1-1 . TRBD1 TRBV7-9 CASSPPGQGASEAFF TGTGCCAGCAGCCCTCCGGGACAGGGGGCCTCTGAAGCTTTCTTT
TRBJ1-1 many . TRBV5-1 CASSLVGGSDEAFF TGCGCCAGCAGCTTGGTGGGGGGCTCGGATGAAGCTTTCTTT
TRBJ2-1 many . TRBV2 CASGTDIDEQFF TGTGCCAGCGGAACAGATATCGATGAGCAGTTCTTC
TRBJ2-1 . TRBD1 TRBV6-4 CASSEYGTGHNEQFF TGTGCCAGCAGTGAATATGGGACAGGTCACAATGAGCAGTTCTTC
TRBJ2-1 few TRBD2 TRBV12-3/TRBV12-4 CASSHSGGEQFF TGTGCCAGCAGCCATAGCGGGGGCGAGCAGTTCTTC
TRBJ2-3 few . TRBV29-1 CSVEEGADTQYF TGCAGCGTTGAAGAGGGAGCAGATACGCAGTATTTT
TRBJ2-5 few . TRBV9 CASSVGLGEETQYF TGTGCCAGCAGCGTCGGTTTAGGGGAGGAGACCCAGTACTTC
TRBJ2-1 many . TRBV2 CASRILFEQFF TGTGCCAGCAGGATATTATTTGAGCAGTTCTTC
TRBJ2-5 many TRBD2 TRBV5-1 CASSSGAIAGEYETQYF TGCGCCAGCAGCTCCGGGGCCATAGCGGGGGAGTATGAGACCCAGTACTTC
TRBJ1-1 . . TRBV5-1 CASSLEQPNTEAFF TGCGCCAGCAGCTTGGAACAGCCTAACACTGAAGCTTTCTTT